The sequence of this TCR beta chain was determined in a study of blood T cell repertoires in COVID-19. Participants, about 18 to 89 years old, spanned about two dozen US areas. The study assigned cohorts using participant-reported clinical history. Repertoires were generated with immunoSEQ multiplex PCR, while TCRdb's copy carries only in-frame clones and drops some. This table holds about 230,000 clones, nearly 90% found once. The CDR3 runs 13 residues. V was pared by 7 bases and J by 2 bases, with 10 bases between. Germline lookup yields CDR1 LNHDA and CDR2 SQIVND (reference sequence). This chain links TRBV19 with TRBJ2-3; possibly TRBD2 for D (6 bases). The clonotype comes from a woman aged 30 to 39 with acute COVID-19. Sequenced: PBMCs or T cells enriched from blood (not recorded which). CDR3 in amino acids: CASKPRDTDTQYF. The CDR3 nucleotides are TGTGCCAGTAAGCCGCGGGACACAGATACGCAGTATTTT.